This is a list of T cell receptor beta chains from one sample in a study of T cells after yellow fever vaccination. TCRdb analysed the 5' RACE reads with MiXCR anew, one entry per CDR3 protein. This table has some 200,000 distinct CDR3 sequences, under 3.5% appearing once. The source was CD4+ T cells sorted from PBMCs, collected 10 days after the yellow fever booster vaccination. The receptors derive from a young man who received the YFV17D yellow fever vaccine. Each CDR3 is given with its conserved first and last residue. The D gene is left open where the match is weak. Clone size appears in some rows only: once, few, many, or a class for an expanded clone.

D gene	V gene	J gene	clone size	CDR3 DNA	CDR3 protein
TRBD1	TRBV5-5	TRBJ1-2	NA	TGTGCCAGCAGCTTGCGGGACAGAGGGTATGGCTACACCTTC	CASSLRDRGYGYTF
NA	TRBV5-1	TRBJ2-3	few	TGCGCCAGCAGCTTGGGGGTGCTAGGGACAGATACGCAGTATTTT	CASSLGVLGTDTQYF
TRBD1	TRBV19	TRBJ1-5	NA	TGTGCCACCACCGACAGGGAAAATCAGCCCCAGCATTTT	CATTDRENQPQHF
TRBD1	TRBV24-1	TRBJ1-5	NA	TGTGCCACCAGTGATGGGACAGGAGATCAGCCCCAGCATTTT	CATSDGTGDQPQHF
NA	TRBV6-2/TRBV6-3	TRBJ1-5	NA	TGTGCCAGCAGTTACCACGCCGTTGATCAGCCCCAGCATTTT	CASSYHAVDQPQHF
NA	TRBV4-1	TRBJ1-4	few	TGCGCCAGCAGCCCCTCAGGGAGAGGTGAAAAACTGTTTTTT	CASSPSGRGEKLFF
NA	TRBV6-5	TRBJ2-3	many	TGTGCCAGCAGTTGGCGGGGGCGCACAGATACGCAGTATTTT	CASSWRGRTDTQYF
NA	TRBV5-1	TRBJ2-7	many	TGCGCCAGCAGCTTGGACAGGGTTTACGAGCAGTACTTC	CASSLDRVYEQYF
NA	TRBV29-1	TRBJ1-1	NA	TGCAGCGTCGCCAGGATGGAGGGCACTGAAGCTTTCTTT	CSVARMEGTEAFF
TRBD2	TRBV18	TRBJ2-3	NA	TGTGCCAGCTCACCACGGACTAGCGGGAGTGGTGATACGCAGTATTTT	CASSPRTSGSGDTQYF
TRBD1	TRBV10-3	TRBJ2-5	NA	TGTGCCATCAGGGATGGGACAGGGGGCCGAGAGACCCAGTACTTC	CAIRDGTGGRETQYF
TRBD1	TRBV20-1	TRBJ2-2	many	TGCAGTGCGACCCGGGACAGGGACACCGGGGAGCTGTTTTTT	CSATRDRDTGELFF
NA	TRBV6-5	TRBJ1-5	few	TGTGCCAGCAGTTCCGCCGTTTACGGGGGGAAGCAGCCCCAGCATTTT	CASSSAVYGGKQPQHF
NA	TRBV5-4	TRBJ2-7	few	TGTGCCAGCAGCCATGCACGTGGGGTGAGGGAGCAGTACTTC	CASSHARGVREQYF
NA	TRBV20-1	TRBJ1-2	many	TGCAGTGCCCCCACGAGGGCCAGGGTTCGATCCTATGGCTACACCTTC	CSAPTRARVRSYGYTF
TRBD2	TRBV6-5	TRBJ2-2	many	TGTGCCAGCATCCCCAGGGAGGGCTACACCGGGGAGCTGTTTTTT	CASIPREGYTGELFF
NA	TRBV13	TRBJ2-3	few	TGTGCCAGCAGCTTAGATCAGAGGAGCACAGATACGCAGTATTTT	CASSLDQRSTDTQYF
NA	TRBV10-3	TRBJ1-5	few	TGTGCCATCAGTGATGCTAATAGCAATCAGCCCCAGCATTTT	CAISDANSNQPQHF
NA	TRBV12-3/TRBV12-4	TRBJ2-1	once	TGTGCCAGCAGTTCGGGGGCCCCGGGGGAGTTCTTC	CASSSGAPGEFF
NA	TRBV20-1	TRBJ2-2	NA	TGCAGTGCTAGAAAGGGGGGGGGCACCGGGGAGCTGTTTTTT	CSARKGGGTGELFF
TRBD1	TRBV6-6	TRBJ1-2	few	TGTGCCAGCAGTGTAGGACAGGGGGCCTCTGGCTACACCTTC	CASSVGQGASGYTF
NA	TRBV11-2	TRBJ1-1	few	TGTGCCAGCAGCTCTATCCGGGACCGACCCACTGAAGCTTTCTTT	CASSSIRDRPTEAFF
NA	TRBV27	TRBJ1-6	many	TGTGCCAGCAGTTTGACGGGTAGAATTTCACCCCTCCACTTT	CASSLTGRISPLHF
NA	TRBV7-2	TRBJ2-2	few	TGTGCCAGCAGCTTAGCTGTGGGGGCGCCCGGGGAGCTGTTTTTT	CASSLAVGAPGELFF
NA	TRBV20-1	TRBJ2-3	many	TGCAGTGCTAGAGGTGCCAGGGGTAGGGGCACAGATACGCAGTATTTT	CSARGARGRGTDTQYF
TRBD1	TRBV5-1	TRBJ2-2	NA	TGCGCCAGCAGCATTCTGACAGGGACGACCGGGGAGCTGTTTTTT	CASSILTGTTGELFF
NA	TRBV12-3/TRBV12-4	TRBJ2-1	NA	TGTGCCAGCGGGGATCTTCGCTCAGGGGCTGAGCAGTTCTTC	CASGDLRSGAEQFF
NA	TRBV27	TRBJ1-6	NA	TGTGCCAGCAGAGCTTACAGGGACTTCAATTCACCCCTCCACTTT	CASRAYRDFNSPLHF
TRBD1	TRBV5-1	TRBJ1-3	few	TGCGCCAGCAGCCCCGGACAGGGGTCCCCCTCTGGAAACACCATATATTTT	CASSPGQGSPSGNTIYF
NA	TRBV4-3	TRBJ2-1	many	TGCGCCAGCAGCCAAGGGGCTCTTTCTAATGAGCAGTTCTTC	CASSQGALSNEQFF
NA	TRBV20-1	TRBJ1-4	few	TGCAGTGCTAGAGATCTATTGTGGGGGACTAATGAAAAACTGTTTTTT	CSARDLLWGTNEKLFF
TRBD1	TRBV7-9	TRBJ1-6	NA	TGTGCCAGCGCCCTAGACAGGGGATGGAATTCACCCCTCCACTTT	CASALDRGWNSPLHF
TRBD2	TRBV5-1	TRBJ2-3	NA	TGCGCCAGCAGCTTGAGGGCTAGCGGGGGGCTAGGACCAGATACGCAGTATTTT	CASSLRASGGLGPDTQYF
NA	TRBV14	TRBJ2-7	many	TGTGCCAGCAGCCGAGGGGCAGGGGCCTACGAGCAGTACTTC	CASSRGAGAYEQYF
NA	TRBV20-1	TRBJ1-3	many	TGCAGTGCTAGTCCTGGAAACACCATATATTTT	CSASPGNTIYF
NA	TRBV7-9	TRBJ2-1	many	TGTGCCAGCAGCGCCCGCCCAAGAATTAACAATGAGCAGTTCTTC	CASSARPRINNEQFF
NA	TRBV12-3/TRBV12-4	TRBJ1-5	many	TGTGCCAGCAGTTTGGGAGAGGGGGACCGAGGGGTTAATCAGCCCCAGCATTTT	CASSLGEGDRGVNQPQHF
NA	TRBV7-9	TRBJ2-7	few	TGTGCCAGCAGCTTACAACAGCTATCCTACGAGCAGTACTTC	CASSLQQLSYEQYF
NA	TRBV30	TRBJ1-3	NA	TGTGGGCGAGGGAGCACTGGAAACACCATATATTTT	CGRGSTGNTIYF
TRBD2	TRBV7-2	TRBJ2-5	many	TGTGCCAGCAGCTTCAGACTAGCGGGGGGTGAGACCCAGTACTTC	CASSFRLAGGETQYF
TRBD1	TRBV7-2	TRBJ2-3	NA	TGTGCCAGCAGCCGTTCCGGGACAGGGAGCACAGATACGCAGTATTTT	CASSRSGTGSTDTQYF
TRBD1	TRBV19	TRBJ1-1	few	TGTGCCAGTCAAGGGGGCGAAACTGAAGCTTTCTTT	CASQGGETEAFF
NA	TRBV4-1	TRBJ1-5	NA	TGCGCCAGCAGCCCCCCCCTCGGGCAGGGTCCCAATCAGCCCCAGCATTTT	CASSPPLGQGPNQPQHF
NA	TRBV5-5	TRBJ1-5	many	TGTGCCAGCAGCTTCAACGGGCAGGGCAATCAGCCCCAGCATTTT	CASSFNGQGNQPQHF
NA	TRBV18	TRBJ2-3	many	TGTGCCAGCTCACCACCCGGGCGGACCACAGATACGCAGTATTTT	CASSPPGRTTDTQYF
NA	TRBV4-1	TRBJ2-3	few	TGCGCCAGCAGCCACGACAGGACTAGCACAGATACGCAGTATTTT	CASSHDRTSTDTQYF
TRBD1	TRBV7-2	TRBJ2-3	NA	TGTGCCAGCGTACGGGACAGAAACACAGATACGCAGTATTTT	CASVRDRNTDTQYF
NA	TRBV4-1	TRBJ1-5	many	TGCGCCAGCAGCCAAGAAGCGGCAGGGGTACGCAATCAGCCCCAGCATTTT	CASSQEAAGVRNQPQHF
NA	TRBV5-4	TRBJ1-6	few	TGTGCCAGCAGCTCTGAGGGGAGTTCCTATAATTCACCCCTCCACTTT	CASSSEGSSYNSPLHF
NA	TRBV7-9	TRBJ2-2	NA	TGTGCCAGCAGCTTAAAAACCACCGGGGAGCTGTTTTTT	CASSLKTTGELFF